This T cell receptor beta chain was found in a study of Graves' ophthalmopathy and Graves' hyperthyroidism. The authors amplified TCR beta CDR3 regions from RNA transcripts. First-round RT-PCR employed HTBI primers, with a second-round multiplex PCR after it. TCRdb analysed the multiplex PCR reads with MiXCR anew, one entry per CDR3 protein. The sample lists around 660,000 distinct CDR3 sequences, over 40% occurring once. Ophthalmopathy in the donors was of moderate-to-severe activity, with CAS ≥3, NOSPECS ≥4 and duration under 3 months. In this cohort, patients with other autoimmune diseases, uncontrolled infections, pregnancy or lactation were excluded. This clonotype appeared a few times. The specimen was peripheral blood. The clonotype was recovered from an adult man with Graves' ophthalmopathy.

The CDR3: CASSQDHANYGYTF. CDR3 nucleotides: TGCGCCAGCAGCCAAGATCACGCTAACTATGGCTACACCTTC. This rearrangement joins TRBV4-1 to TRBJ1-2; D gene unclear. Germline V gene lookup returns CDR1 MGHRA and CDR2 YSYEKL. The CDR3 is 14 residues long. Between the trimmed V and J ends, which lost 0 bases and 0 bases, there was a span of 5 bases.